A selection of T cell receptor beta chains follows, all from one sample in a study of T cell responses to AZD1222 COVID-19 vaccine. TCRdb keeps only in-frame clones here, not all; method: immunoSEQ multiplex PCR. The repertoire includes 160,000 or so clones, 92% of them detected once, and around 4% sits in the top ten. Sequencing was performed on peripheral blood, taken on day 0 of MenACWY control vaccination. Receptors originate from an adult in good health. Each CDR3 is given with its conserved first and last residue. D genes are given only for firm matches. Size tells how often a clone was seen (once, few, many) or the class of an expanded clone, and some rows leave it out.

j_call | d_call | clone_size | v_call | cdr3_nt | cdr3_aa
TRBJ2-1 | TRBD2 | . | TRBV5-4 | TGTGCCAGCAGCTTGGGACTAGCGGGACTGTACAATGAGCAGTTCTTC | CASSLGLAGLYNEQFF
TRBJ2-6 | . | . | TRBV6-1 | TGTGCCAGCAGTGAAGCCGTTGGGGCTGGGGCCAACGTCCTGACTTTC | CASSEAVGAGANVLTF
TRBJ1-1 | . | . | TRBV16 | TGTGCCAGCAGCCCCGCCGGGACGGTGAACACTGAAGCTTTCTTT | CASSPAGTVNTEAFF
TRBJ1-2 | TRBD1 | . | TRBV27 | TGTGCCAGCAGTTTGACAGGGCCCCTTAATGGCTACACCTTC | CASSLTGPLNGYTF
TRBJ1-3 | TRBD1 | once | TRBV27 | TGTGCCAGCAGTTTAAACAGGGGAGGAAACACCATATATTTT | CASSLNRGGNTIYF
TRBJ1-5 | . | once | TRBV27 | TGTGCCAGCAGTCCCCGACAGTTTATGGAGCCCCAGCATTTT | CASSPRQFMEPQHF
TRBJ2-7 | . | . | TRBV4-2 | TGTGCCAGCAGCCAAGTCGGGGCAGGGGTATATTACGAGCAGTACTTC | CASSQVGAGVYYEQYF
TRBJ1-5 | TRBD1 | . | TRBV18 | TGTGCCAGCTCAAGTGACAGGGCCGCCAATCAGCCCCAGCATTTT | CASSSDRAANQPQHF
TRBJ1-5 | . | . | TRBV19 | TGTGCCAGTAGTATTTTAGGTGGGGTGGGTCAGCCCCAGCATTTT | CASSILGGVGQPQHF
TRBJ1-1 | . | . | TRBV27 | TGTGCCAGCAGGGGACCTATGGGCACTGAAGCTTTCTTT | CASRGPMGTEAFF
TRBJ1-3 | . | . | TRBV7-2 | TGTGCCAGCAGCTTAGGTCCAAAGGGGCCTGGCTCTGGAAACACCATATATTTT | CASSLGPKGPGSGNTIYF
TRBJ1-1 | . | . | TRBV7-8 | TGTGCCAGCAGCTGGGGGGAGTACACTGAAGCTTTCTTT | CASSWGEYTEAFF
TRBJ2-1 | . | . | TRBV6-5 | TGTGCCACCGGGACCGTCTACAATGAGCAGTTCTTC | CATGTVYNEQFF
TRBJ1-2 | . | . | TRBV6-5 | TGTGCCAGCAGTTACCTGGGACCGACGGATGGCTACACCTTC | CASSYLGPTDGYTF
TRBJ2-7 | . | . | TRBV30 | TGTGCCTGGAGTGTACTCGGAAATGCAGAGCAGTACTTC | CAWSVLGNAEQYF
TRBJ1-5 | . | . | TRBV19 | TGTGCCAGTAGTACGGCAGATAGCAATCAGCCCCAGCATTTT | CASSTADSNQPQHF
TRBJ1-2 | . | . | TRBV20-1 | TGCAGTCCACAGACCTATGGCTACACCTTC | CSPQTYGYTF
TRBJ1-2 | . | few | TRBV11-2 | TGTGCCAGCAGCCCGGGTCCCAGGGCACATGGCTACACCTTC | CASSPGPRAHGYTF
TRBJ2-1 | . | . | TRBV7-3 | TGTGCCAGCAGCTTAGAGCAAGCCGCCTACAATGAGCAGTTCTTC | CASSLEQAAYNEQFF
TRBJ2-7 | . | . | TRBV5-1 | TGCGCCAGCAGCCCTGGTGGGGGGCGTTACGAGCAGTACTTC | CASSPGGGRYEQYF
TRBJ2-2 | TRBD2 | . | TRBV7-9 | TGTGCCAGCAGAGGGAGGGAGACGAACACCGGGGAGCTGTTTTTT | CASRGRETNTGELFF
TRBJ2-7 | . | . | TRBV9 | TGTGCCAGCAGCGCGCAGGGGGGGTCCTACGAGCAGTACTTC | CASSAQGGSYEQYF
TRBJ2-3 | . | . | TRBV11-2 | TGTGCCAGCGCGGGACTTCACACAGATACGCAGTATTTT | CASAGLHTDTQYF
TRBJ2-7 | . | . | TRBV20-1 | TGCAGTGCTAGGGAGAGATACGAGCAGTACTTC | CSARERYEQYF
TRBJ2-1 | TRBD2 | . | TRBV24-1 | TGTGCCACCAGTGATTTGGGTAGAGCGGGAGGGGGAGATGAGCAGTTCTTC | CATSDLGRAGGGDEQFF
TRBJ2-5 | TRBD2 | once | TRBV11-3 | TGTGCCAGCAGCTTTCTAGCGGGAGGCCAAGAGACCCAGTACTTC | CASSFLAGGQETQYF
TRBJ2-1 | TRBD2 | . | TRBV29-1 | TGCAGCGTTGAACTGGCTAGCGGTTACAATGAGCAGTTCTTC | CSVELASGYNEQFF
TRBJ2-7 | TRBD1 | . | TRBV18 | TGTGCCAGCTCACCCTTCGGGACAGGAAACTACGAGCAGTACTTC | CASSPFGTGNYEQYF
TRBJ2-1 | . | . | TRBV19 | TGTGCCAGTAGCCGGGACATTTACAATGAGCAGTTCTTC | CASSRDIYNEQFF
TRBJ2-7 | . | . | TRBV6-6 | TGTGCCAGCAGTTACTCTCCGGCGTTTCCCTACGAGCAGTACTTC | CASSYSPAFPYEQYF
TRBJ1-6 | . | . | TRBV19 | TGTGCCAGTAAGGGGGGGGCTTCACCCCTCCACTTT | CASKGGASPLHF
TRBJ1-5 | . | . | TRBV7-2 | TGTGCCAGCAGTACTCCGGGGACACCCAATCAGCCCCAGCATTTT | CASSTPGTPNQPQHF
TRBJ1-2 | . | . | TRBV3-1/TRBV3-2 | TGTGCCAGCCTACATCGGATCTATGGCTACACCTTC | CASLHRIYGYTF
TRBJ1-2 | . | . | TRBV18 | TGTGCCAGCTCACAGGCTTACGGTTTCACCTTC | CASSQAYGFTF